The sequence of this TCR beta chain was determined in a study of cytomegalovirus exposure and HLA in healthy donors. 13 Jbeta primers and 60 Vbeta primers were used for the PCR. TCRdb's table, derived via immunoSEQ multiplex PCR, lists solely in-frame clones and lacks some. The profile shows around 170,000 clones, 82% of them singletons. The CDR3 totals 14 residues. CDR1 and CDR2 from the germline V gene are LNHDA and SQIVND (reference sequence). The germline V and J ends were trimmed by 3 bases and 4 bases, with 10 bases remaining between them. The table lists this clone with a count of one. Sequenced sample: PBMCs. The clonotype was recovered from a woman between 45 and 65 years old in good health and CMV-seronegative. The chain links TRBV19 to TRBJ1-5; D is unclear. The CDR3, as DNA: TGTGCCAGTAGTATTATTGGAGGGAATCAGCCCCAGCATTTT. It encodes CASSIIGGNQPQHF. The full variable domain, completed using reference TRBV19 and TRBJ1-5, is DGGITQSPKYLFRKEGQNVTLSCEQNLNHDAMYWYRQDPGQGLRLIYYSQIVNDFQKGDIAEGYSVSREKKESFPLTVTSAQKNPTAFYLCASSIIGGNQPQHFGDGTRLSIL.